What follows is one T cell receptor (beta chain) and its context. In germline, CDR1 is SGHRS, CDR2 YFSETQ. CDR3 length: 13 residues. The source of the sample is a study of T cells expressing NK-cell markers. Across the whole study: The study drew TCR beta repertoires from sorted CD3+CD56+NKG2C+, CD3+CD56+NKG2C- and CD3+CD56-NKG2C+ T cells.

Reanalyzing the 5' RACE reads, TCRdb keeps one entry per CDR3 protein, without DNA. This specimen shows 500,000 to 700,000 distinct CDR3 sequences; the ten leading clones hold under 4.5%. The sequenced material came from blood T cells: a sorted CD56 or NKG2C T cell subset, CD4+ or CD8+ T cells, or bulk PBMC T cells (not recorded which). This sequence was found in a man aged 18 to 30 in good health. The V call is TRBV5-1, the J call TRBJ2-1; TCRdb proposes TRBD1, but this gene call is untestable without DNA. This CDR3 reads CASRFQGAHEQFF. Combining the CDR3 with reference TRBV5-1 and TRBJ2-1 gives the whole variable domain KAGVTQTPRYLIKTRGQQVTLSCSPISGHRSVSWYQQTPGQGLQFLFEYFSETQRNKGNFPGRFSGRQFSNSRSEMNVSTLELGDSALYLCASRFQGAHEQFFGPGTRLTVL.